This T cell receptor (beta chain) was sequenced in a study of blood T cell repertoires in COVID-19. Study-wide background: From the United States, Italy and Spain came samples of acute and convalescent COVID-19. In each case, the material was cDNA or gDNA derived from T cells, B-cell-depleted T cells, or PBMCs.

Profiling relied on immunoSEQ multiplex PCR, and the TCRdb table lists in-frame clones only, not all of them. Among some 230,000 clones listed, more than 80% were seen once. Recruits, aged about 18 to 90 years, lived in 20 to 30 US areas. Assignments of participants to cohorts depended upon their own reported clinical history. The material sequenced was PBMCs or T cells enriched from blood (not recorded which). The source is a woman aged 18-29 years in a cohort exposed to, infected with or recovered from COVID-19 (not recorded which).

This CDR3 is CASSTQGRDGYTF. The CDR3 nucleotides are TGTGCCAGCAGTACTCAGGGAAGGGATGGCTACACCTTC. This chain joins TRBV11-3 and TRBJ1-2, with a tentative D call TRBD1 (5 bases). There are 13 residues in the CDR3. From germline, CDR1 is SGHNT and CDR2 YENEEA. V gave up 6 bases and J gave up 6 bases, with 14 bases separating them.